This entry lists 25 T cell receptor beta chains sequenced from one sample in a study of early T cells in non-severe SARS-CoV-2 infection. TCRdb fed the 5' RACE reads into MiXCR, producing one record per CDR3 protein. Among 57,000 or so distinct CDR3 sequences, 5.6% were seen once, and the ten largest hold roughly 7%. Source material: whole blood. All receptors derive from an adult who was a healthcare worker with PCR-confirmed SARS-CoV-2 infection or an uninfected control (not recorded which).

This clonotype was found many times. The chain carries TRBV5-1 and TRBJ2-5, with TRBD2 as a possible D gene (6 bases). This CDR3 region has 15 residues. The germline gives CDR1 SGHRS, CDR2 YFSETQ. V was pared by 3 bases and J by 2 bases, with 14 bases between. As DNA, the CDR3 is TGCGCCAGCAGCTATGGGACTCAAGCTCAAGAGACCCAGTACTTC. Translated, it gives CASSYGTQAQETQYF.

This chain links TRBV29-1 with TRBJ2-7; 9 bases line up with TRBD1. The J segment lost 3 bases and the V segment lost 7 bases, leaving 4 bases of the junction unmatched. This CDR3 is built from 12 residues. Germline lookup yields CDR1 SQVTM and CDR2 ANQGSEA. The CDR3 here is CSAGTGRYEQYF. The CDR3, as DNA: TGCAGCGCCGGGACAGGGCGCTACGAGCAGTACTTC.

A few counts support this clonotype. V gene TRBV9 combines with J gene TRBJ2-7; the D is unclear. The CDR3 consists of 11 residues. V gave up 0 bases and J gave up 4 bases, with 2 bases separating them. The germline gives CDR1 SGDLS, CDR2 YYNGEE. The CDR3 reads CASSVGYEQYF. The CDR3 DNA sequence: TGTGCCAGCAGCGTAGGGTACGAGCAGTACTTC.

This clonotype was detected ten times or more. This chain joins TRBV13 and TRBJ2-5, with D tentatively TRBD2 (6 bases). The CDR3 runs to 14 residues. Trimming stripped 4 bases from V and 8 bases from J, with 17 bases between. CDR1 PRHDT and CDR2 FYEKMQ come from the germline V gene (reference sequence). The DNA of the CDR3 is TGTGCCAGCAGCTCCCGGACCGTCGGGAGAACCCAGTACTTC. Translation gives CASSSRTVGRTQYF.

This clonotype was seen many times. The chain combines TRBV6-5 with TRBJ1-4; no firm D call. Germline CDR1 and CDR2: MNHEY and SVGAGI. The CDR3 length is 14 residues. The V gene lost 6 bases and the J gene lost 2 bases, with 10 bases spanning the gap. The CDR3 sequence is CASSPGRTNEKLFF. CDR3 sequence (DNA): TGTGCCAGCAGCCCCGGTCGGACTAATGAAAAACTGTTTTTT.

There are many counts of this clonotype. The V call is TRBV5-1, the J call TRBJ2-5, with 7 bases lining up with TRBD1. The trim removed 0 bases at V and 0 bases at J, leaving 2 bases unmatched. In germline, CDR1 is SGHRS, CDR2 YFSETQ. The CDR3 contains 15 residues. CDR3 bases: TGCGCCAGCAGCTTGGCCGGGACAGACCAAGAGACCCAGTACTTC. Translated, it gives CASSLAGTDQETQYF.

This clonotype was counted only a few times. This chain links TRBV5-1 with TRBJ2-1, with D maybe TRBD2 (5 bases). Germline V gene lookup returns CDR1 SGHRS and CDR2 YFSETQ. Deletions cut 4 bases from V and 6 bases from J, with 17 bases between. CDR3 size: 15 residues. CDR3 sequence: CASSLPLDSSNEQFF. CDR3 bases: TGCGCCAGCAGCCTACCCCTGGACTCTTCCAATGAGCAGTTCTTC.

This clonotype was observed a handful of times. V usage is TRBV7-2 and J usage is TRBJ1-5; D is ambiguous. V was clipped by 3 bases and J by 5 bases, with 8 bases between them. CDR1 SGHTA and CDR2 FQGNSA come from the germline V gene. CDR3 length equals 13 residues. CDR3 loop: CASSFFFDQPQHF. The CDR3, as DNA: TGTGCCAGCAGCTTTTTCTTCGATCAGCCCCAGCATTTT. Based on the CDR3 plus reference TRBV7-2 and TRBJ1-5, the full variable domain is GAGVSQSPSNKVTEKGKDVELRCDPISGHTALYWYRQSLGQGLEFLIYFQGNSAPDKSGLPSDRFSAERTGGSVSTLTIQRTQQEDSAVYLCASSFFFDQPQHFGDGTRLSIL.

This clonotype was observed a handful of times. The chain is built from TRBV29-1 and TRBJ1-1; D gene ambiguous. Germline V CDR1 and CDR2: SQVTM, ANQGSEA. Trimming left V 4 bases short and J 8 bases short, with 14 bases between. This CDR3 spans 12 amino acids. For the CDR3, the DNA is TGCAGCGTTGGCCGGAGGACTAACGAAGCTTTCTTT. Its protein is CSVGRRTNEAFF.

This clonotype was seen many times. This chain links TRBV6-6 with TRBJ2-3; 7 nucleotides agree with TRBD1. Germline lookup yields CDR1 MNHNY and CDR2 SVGAGI (reference sequence). J gave up 2 bases and V 7 bases, and 9 bases lay outside the gene matches. CDR3 length equals 15 residues. This chain's CDR3 is CASNHRGRFTDTQYF. CDR3 bases: TGTGCCAGCAACCACAGGGGTCGGTTCACAGATACGCAGTATTTT.

The J gene is TRBJ1-1, the V gene TRBV7-8; no clear D. The CDR3 runs 13 residues. CDR1 SGHVS and CDR2 FQNEAQ come from the germline V gene. V shed 0 bases and J shed 1 base, with 3 bases lying between them. CDR3 amino acids: CASSLAANTEAFF. CDR3 nucleotide sequence: TGTGCCAGCAGCTTAGCGGCGAACACTGAAGCTTTCTTT.

This clonotype was observed at least ten times. The chain employs TRBV20-1 and TRBJ2-5; D call uncertain. V gave up 2 bases and J gave up 5 bases, with 12 bases separating them. This CDR3 is 13 amino acids long. Germline assignment: CDR1 DFQATT and CDR2 SNEGSKA (reference sequence). CDR3 sequence: CSARTPRRETQYF. CDR3 bases: TGCAGTGCTAGAACCCCCCGCCGCGAGACCCAGTACTTC.

This clonotype has at least ten counts. The rearrangement uses TRBV7-2 and TRBJ2-5, with D uncertain. This CDR3 has 11 amino acids. Trimming cost V 0 bases and J 5 bases, with 1 base left between them. The germline gives CDR1 SGHTA, CDR2 FQGNSA. CDR3 amino acids: CASSLAETQYF. The CDR3 DNA sequence: TGTGCCAGCAGCTTAGCTGAGACCCAGTACTTC.

This clonotype has a count of ten or more. The V gene is TRBV29-1, the J gene TRBJ1-2; 9 positions agree with TRBD1. This CDR3 is built from 13 residues. Trimming removed 7 bases from V and 4 bases from J; junction bases left unmatched: 7. Germline CDR1 and CDR2: SQVTM and ANQGSEA. The CDR3 region has the DNA TGCAGCGGCATTACAGGGGGCTCCTATGGCTACACCTTC. Translated: CSGITGGSYGYTF.

This clonotype was counted between two and nine times. V usage is TRBV20-1 and J usage is TRBJ1-3, with D unclear. From germline, CDR1 is DFQATT and CDR2 SNEGSKA (reference sequence). The ends were cut back, 1 base at V and 4 bases at J, with 5 bases in the middle. The CDR3 spans 12 residues. As DNA, the CDR3 is TGCAGTGCTAGAGGATACGGAAACACCATATATTTT. Translated: CSARGYGNTIYF.

This clonotype was observed at least ten times. The J gene is TRBJ2-2, the V gene TRBV15, with D maybe TRBD1 (6 bases). Germline-derived CDR1 and CDR2 are LNHNV and YYDKDF (reference sequence). The CDR3 covers 16 residues. Trimming stripped 6 bases from V and 0 bases from J, with 14 bases between. The CDR3 is CATRGRGIANTGELFF. CDR3 in DNA: TGTGCCACCAGGGGTAGGGGGATCGCGAACACCGGGGAGCTGTTTTTT.

The chain joins TRBV20-1 to TRBJ2-7, with 7 bases fitting TRBD1. This CDR3 has 14 residues. Germline CDR1 and CDR2: DFQATT and SNEGSKA (reference sequence). J gave up 2 bases and V 3 bases, and 7 bases lay outside the gene matches. Here the CDR3 DNA reads TGCAGTGCTAGCGTTCCAGGGGGAACCTACGAGCAGTACTTC. Translated, it gives CSASVPGGTYEQYF.

This clonotype was observed at least ten times. V gene TRBV4-1 combines with J gene TRBJ1-5; 10 positions match TRBD1. The CDR3 covers 17 residues. With 5 bases clipped from V and 5 bases from J, the junction kept 12 bases outside the gene matches. CDR1 is MGHRA, CDR2 YSYEKL, per germline. CDR3 sequence reads: CASSYLLLGTGDQPQHF. CDR3 in DNA: TGCGCCAGCAGCTACTTACTCCTCGGGACAGGGGATCAGCCCCAGCATTTT.

This clonotype was counted many times. This chain links TRBV5-8 with TRBJ1-5; D is uncertain. This CDR3 is built from 10 residues. CDR1 is SGHTS, CDR2 YDEGEE, per germline. V lost 2 bases to trimming and J lost 7 bases, with 1 base between them. The CDR3 is CASSFQPQHF. In nucleotides, the CDR3 is TGTGCCAGCAGCTTCCAGCCCCAGCATTTT.

A few counts support this clonotype. V is TRBV7-3 and J is TRBJ2-2, with unresolved D. The CDR3 has 13 residues. CDR1 is SGHTA and CDR2 is FQGTGA in the germline V gene. The V end was cut by 2 bases, the J end by 7 bases, with 8 bases between. The CDR3 here is CASSLFLVGELFF. Written as DNA, the CDR3 is TGTGCCAGCAGCTTATTTTTGGTCGGGGAGCTGTTTTTT.

This clonotype has ten or more counts. The chain recombines TRBV6-6 with TRBJ2-6; D possibly corresponds to TRBD1 (5 bases). V was pared by 0 bases and J by 0 bases, with 21 bases between. The CDR3 totals 21 residues. Germline V gives CDR1 MNHNY, CDR2 SVGAGI (reference sequence). This CDR3 is CASSYSLDPQALTSGANVLTF. CDR3 sequence (DNA): TGTGCCAGCAGTTACTCTCTCGACCCACAGGCGCTGACCTCTGGGGCCAACGTCCTGACTTTC.

This clonotype was observed a handful of times. The gene calls are TRBV5-6 and TRBJ2-3, with 7 bases matching TRBD1. CDR3 size: 16 residues. The V and J ends lost 4 bases and 1 base, in that order; junction bases with no gene match: 9. Germline CDR1 SGHDT, CDR2 YYEEEE. The CDR3 protein is CASSLYSGGRTDTQYF. In nucleotides, the CDR3 is TGTGCCAGCAGCCTGTATTCAGGGGGACGCACAGATACGCAGTATTTT.

V is TRBV11-3 and J is TRBJ2-1; possibly TRBD1 or TRBD2 for D (5 bases each). This CDR3 contains 13 residues. The V gene lost 5 bases and the J gene lost 5 bases, with 10 bases spanning the gap. Germline V CDR1 and CDR2: SGHNT, YENEEA. The CDR3: CASSRGPNNEQFF. CDR3 bases: TGTGCCAGCAGCCGGGGACCAAACAATGAGCAGTTCTTC.

Only a few counts were recorded for this clonotype. The genes are TRBV12-3 or TRBV12-4 and TRBJ2-6, with TRBD1 identical over 8 bases. This CDR3 has 17 residues. The V segment lost 3 bases and the J segment 2 bases; nucleotides outside the gene matches: 6. CDR3 nucleotides: TGTGCCAGCAGTTTGTACAGGGGGAACCCTGGGGCCAACGTCCTGACTTTC. This encodes CASSLYRGNPGANVLTF.

Ten or more counts support this clonotype. The J gene is TRBJ2-1, the V gene TRBV20-1, with TRBD2 matching 7 bases. Trimming removed 0 bases from V and 5 bases from J; junction bases left unmatched: 10. The V gene's germline CDR1 is DFQATT and CDR2 SNEGSKA (reference sequence). This CDR3 has 16 amino acids. For the CDR3, the DNA is TGCAGTGCTAGAGATCCCAGCGGGGCCCTACACAATGAGCAGTTCTTC. This gives the protein CSARDPSGALHNEQFF.